These 16 T cell receptor beta chains share one sample of origin, sequenced in a study of post-analysis software for immune sequencing data. Researchers reported that TCR beta cDNA libraries carried unique molecular identifiers. TCRdb recomputed calls from the PCR reads with MiXCR, one row per CDR3 protein. The data contain hundreds of thousands of distinct CDR3 sequences, approximately 50% of them singletons. For these receptors, no antigen is known. Study conclusions and caveats: Controls had lower frequencies than patients of 4 or 5 TRBV segments, which included TRBV5-6, TRBV5-1 and TRBV20-1.

The material sequenced was blood. These receptors came from a girl under 18 with multiple sclerosis.

This clonotype was seen a few times. The chain employs TRBV12-5 and TRBJ2-4; 10 bases match TRBD1. TRBJ2-7 matches the DNA end more closely, so the J call is doubtful. This CDR3 region has 17 residues. Germline-derived CDR1 and CDR2 are LGHNT and FRNRAP. The CDR3 DNA follows: TGTGCTAGTGGTTTGGTACTGTTTCAGGACAGGGGGAACGAGCAGTACTTC. Its protein is CASGLVLFQDRGNEQYF.

V is TRBV15 and J is TRBJ2-5, with 7 nucleotides matching TRBD2. J lost 3 bases, V lost 3 bases, and 4 bases had no gene match. The CDR3 has 14 residues. Germline V lookup: CDR1 LNHNV, CDR2 YYDKDF (reference sequence). CDR3 in DNA: TGTGCCACCAGCAGGAGACTAGCTAAAGAGACCCAGTACTTC. Protein sequence: CATSRRLAKETQYF.

This chain uses TRBV5-6 with TRBJ1-5; 7 bases map to TRBD1. Germline loops: CDR1 SGHDT, CDR2 YYEEEE. V shed 0 bases and J 3 bases; nucleotides not matched to a gene: 3. The CDR3 runs to 15 residues. This CDR3 reads CASSLGRGINQPQHF. CDR3 sequence (DNA): TGTGCCAGCAGCTTGGGCAGGGGGATCAATCAGCCCCAGCATTTT.

This clonotype was seen a few times. The chain carries TRBV29-1 and TRBJ1-2; D not resolved. Per the germline V gene, CDR1 is SQVTM and CDR2 is ANQGSEA. The V and J ends lost 3 bases and 8 bases respectively, with 10 bases between them. This CDR3 spans 11 amino acids. The CDR3: CSVDGPGGYTF. The DNA for the CDR3 is TGCAGCGTTGATGGACCGGGCGGCTACACCTTC. The entire variable domain, with the rest obtained from reference TRBV29-1 and TRBJ1-2, is as follows: SAVISQKPSRDICQRGTSLTIQCQVDSQVTMMFWYRQQPGQSLTLIATANQGSEATYESGFVIDKFPISRPNLTFSTLTVSNMSPEDSSIYLCSVDGPGGYTFGSGTRLTVV.

This chain's CDR3 is CASSEARGSEAFF. CDR3 nucleotides: TGTGCCAGCAGTGAGGCAAGGGGCTCTGAAGCTTTCTTT. This chain joins TRBV6-4 and TRBJ1-1, with a tentative D call TRBD1 (5 bases). In germline, CDR1 is MRHNA, CDR2 SNTAGT. V lost 3 bases and J 6 bases, leaving 11 bases between the germline ends. The CDR3 is 13 residues long.

The sample holds a few counts of this clonotype. The chain couples TRBV5-1 to TRBJ1-2, with D tentatively TRBD1 (5 bases). This CDR3 comprises 16 residues. V dropped 5 bases and J dropped 3 bases, with 20 bases sitting between them. Looked up from germline, CDR1 is SGHRS and CDR2 is YFSETQ. This CDR3 reads CASRVGRTPIYYGYTF. The CDR3 DNA reads TGCGCCAGCAGGGTGGGCCGGACACCTATATACTATGGCTACACCTTC.

The chain carries TRBV11-1 and TRBJ2-5; 9 bases are shared with TRBD2. The CDR3 sequence is 17 residues long. The ends lost 2 bases at V and 1 base at J; junction bases unmatched: 8. Germline V CDR1 and CDR2: SGHAT, FQDESV (reference sequence). CDR3 nucleotides: TGTGCCAGCAGCTTATGGAGTAGCGGGAGAAGCCAAGAGACCCAGTACTTC. Amino acid sequence: CASSLWSSGRSQETQYF.

The chain recombines TRBV12-3 or TRBV12-4 with TRBJ2-1; perhaps TRBD2 as D (6 bases). The V and J ends lost 6 bases and 1 base respectively, with 16 bases between them. The CDR3 extends over 16 amino acids. In DNA form, the CDR3 reads TGTGCCAGCAGGATTGATAGCGGTCCATCCTACAATGAGCAGTTCTTC. Translated: CASRIDSGPSYNEQFF.

This clonotype was recorded a few times. This sequence joins TRBV10-3 and TRBJ2-1, with a possible D match to TRBD1 (6 bases). The DNA end is a closer match to TRBJ2-7, so the J assignment may be wrong. CDR1 ENHRY and CDR2 SYGVKD come from the germline V gene. The CDR3 spans 16 residues. CDR3 nucleotides: TGTGCCATCAGTGCGAACAGGGAAAGCTCCTACAATGAGCAGTACTTC. Encoded protein: CAISANRESSYNEQYF.

This chain uses TRBV20-1 with TRBJ2-1; TRBD2 aligns across 10 bases. CDR3 length: 13 amino acids. The germline gives CDR1 DFQATT, CDR2 SNEGSKA (reference sequence). V lost 3 bases and J lost 9; bases outside the gene matches: 5. Here the CDR3 reads CSASPSGSGEQFF. The CDR3 DNA sequence: TGCAGTGCTAGCCCTAGCGGGAGCGGTGAGCAGTTCTTC.

This clonotype came up a few times. V and J are TRBV10-3 and TRBJ1-5, with D possibly being TRBD1 (5 bases). The length of the CDR3 is 16 residues. V lost 0 bases, J lost 4 bases, and 13 bases lay in between. CDR1 and CDR2 (germline): ENHRY, SYGVKD. The CDR3 sequence: CAISESGGAGNQPQHF. The CDR3 bases are TGTGCCATCAGTGAGTCCGGCGGGGCGGGGAATCAGCCCCAGCATTTT.

The genes are TRBV7-3 and TRBJ2-5; maybe TRBD1 (6 bases). Trimming cost V 5 bases and J 0 bases, with 13 bases left between them. CDR1 is SGHTA and CDR2 is FQGTGA in the germline V gene. This CDR3 is 15 amino acids long. The CDR3 region is CASSEEQGNQETQYF. DNA for the CDR3: TGTGCCAGCAGCGAAGAGCAGGGGAACCAAGAGACCCAGTACTTC.

The rearrangement uses TRBV7-3 and TRBJ1-1, with 8 bases identical to TRBD1. The germline V gene has CDR1 SGHTA and CDR2 FQGTGA. V lost 3 bases, J lost 7 bases, and 4 bases stayed unmatched. The CDR3 totals 13 residues. The CDR3 region is CASSFGQGFEAFF. CDR3 in DNA: TGTGCCAGCAGCTTTGGACAGGGTTTTGAAGCTTTCTTT. The full variable domain, rest sourced from reference TRBV7-3 and TRBJ1-1, is GAGVSQTPSNKVTEKGKYVELRCDPISGHTALYWYRQSLGQGPEFLIYFQGTGAADDSGLPNDRFFAVRPEGSVSTLKIQRTERGDSAVYLCASSFGQGFEAFFGQGTRLTVV.

The DNA for the CDR3 is TGCGCCAGCAGATCCTCCGGGACAGGGACGAACGAGCAGTACTTC. This gives the protein CASRSSGTGTNEQYF. V and J are TRBV5-1 and TRBJ2-4; 9 bases map to TRBD1. TRBJ2-7 matches the DNA end more closely, so the J call is doubtful. Germline V gives CDR1 SGHRS, CDR2 YFSETQ. The CDR3 spans 15 residues.

V usage is TRBV30 and J usage is TRBJ2-7, with 8 bases matching TRBD1. The germline V gene encodes CDR1 GTSNPN and CDR2 SVGIG (reference sequence). The CDR3 has 15 residues. Unmatched junction bases numbered 7, after V lost 3 bases and J lost 0 bases. The CDR3 here is CAWRGTGLASYEQYF. CDR3 nucleotide sequence: TGTGCCTGGAGGGGGACAGGTTTGGCCTCCTACGAGCAGTACTTC.

V is TRBV5-1 and J is TRBJ2-3, with D possibly being TRBD2 (6 bases). CDR1 and CDR2 (germline): SGHRS, YFSETQ. V was pared by 4 bases and J by 4 bases, with 13 bases between. CDR3 length equals 14 residues. CDR3 residues: CASSAGIAADTQYF. CDR3 coding DNA: TGCGCCAGCAGCGCGGGGATTGCGGCAGATACGCAGTATTTT.